The 11 T cell receptor beta chains presented below share a single source sample, sequenced in a study of cytomegalovirus exposure and HLA in healthy donors (dated by TCRdb to the late 2010s). The receptor library was made with the immunoSEQ multiplex PCR assay. A mixture of 60 forward primers for TCR Vbeta segments and 13 reverse primers for TCR Jbeta segments was used in the multiplex PCR. The immuneACCESS repertoire file appears here via TCRdb, limited to in-frame rearrangements. These files lack a portion of the clones; in checked studies, under half of the deficit traces to unresolved V genes, and the cause of the others is not known. The sample table contains 95,000 to 100,000 clones; only one count was recorded for about four fifths of them. Together, the top ten hold roughly 3.8% of the sample. Sequenced material: PBMCs. The receptors were gathered from a female donor in good health and CMV-seropositive.

This sequence joins TRBV10-1 and TRBJ1-1; a possible D gene is TRBD1 (5 bases). Germline CDR1 and CDR2: WNHNN and SYGVQD (reference sequence). Deletions cut 2 bases from V and 4 bases from J, with 14 bases between. The CDR3 is made up of 15 amino acids. The CDR3 is CASSEGAQDGTEAFF. CDR3 coding DNA: TGCGCCAGCAGTGAGGGGGCCCAGGACGGCACTGAAGCTTTCTTT.

This chain uses TRBV7-9 with TRBJ1-1; unclear D gene. V lost 4 bases and J 7 bases, leaving 10 bases between the germline ends. CDR1 and CDR2 (germline): SEHNR, FQNEAQ (reference sequence). The CDR3 is 12 amino acids. The CDR3 nucleotides read TGTGCCAGCAGCTGGAGGGATAGTGAAGCTTTCTTT. Its protein is CASSWRDSEAFF.

The chain joins TRBV11-2 to TRBJ1-1; maybe TRBD1 (6 bases). Trimming removed 1 base at V and 1 base at J, with 7 bases between. This CDR3 region has 14 residues. Germline CDR1 reads SGHAT; CDR2 reads FQNNGV. The CDR3 DNA sequence: TGTGCCAGCAGCTTAGCGGGACAGAACACTGAAGCTTTCTTT. This codes for CASSLAGQNTEAFF. The full variable domain, rest sourced from reference TRBV11-2 and TRBJ1-1, is EAGVAQSPRYKIIEKRQSVAFWCNPISGHATLYWYQQILGQGPKLLIQFQNNGVVDDSQLPKDRFSAERLKGVDSTLKIQPAKLEDSAVYLCASSLAGQNTEAFFGQGTRLTVV.

CDR3 residues: CASSELIGGLYEQYF. DNA of the CDR3: TGTGCCAGCAGTGAACTTATTGGGGGCCTCTACGAGCAGTACTTC. This chain uses TRBV6-1 with TRBJ2-7; D is possibly TRBD1 (6 bases). This CDR3 region has 15 residues. The V end lost 2 bases, the J end lost 3 bases, and 14 bases lay between the germline ends. Germline CDR1 reads MNHNS; CDR2 reads SASEGT.

The V and J genes are TRBV9 and TRBJ2-3; no clear D. Germline V gene lookup returns CDR1 SGDLS and CDR2 YYNGEE. Trimming left V 4 bases short and J 1 base short, with 7 bases between. The CDR3 has 13 residues. CDR3 amino acids: CASSPRGTDTQYF. The CDR3 nucleotides read TGTGCCAGCAGCCCCCGGGGCACAGATACGCAGTATTTT.

V usage is TRBV2 and J usage is TRBJ1-3, with a tentative D call TRBD1 (6 bases). The V gene lost 2 bases and the J gene lost 0 bases, with 11 bases spanning the gap. This CDR3 has 16 residues. CDR1 SNHLY and CDR2 FYNNEI come from the germline V gene. The CDR3 loop reads CASSELGGASGNTIYF. The CDR3 DNA sequence: TGTGCCAGCAGTGAACTAGGGGGGGCCTCTGGAAACACCATATATTTT.

V is TRBV7-2 and J is TRBJ1-1; D gene ambiguous. CDR3 size: 14 residues. Germline loops: CDR1 SGHTA, CDR2 FQGNSA. V was clipped by 3 bases and J by 3 bases, with 11 bases between them. CDR3 amino acids: CASSLRVPDTEAFF. CDR3 coding DNA: TGTGCCAGCAGCTTGAGGGTGCCTGACACTGAAGCTTTCTTT. The whole variable domain, filled in from reference TRBV7-2 and TRBJ1-1, reads GAGVSQSPSNKVTEKGKDVELRCDPISGHTALYWYRQSLGQGLEFLIYFQGNSAPDKSGLPSDRFSAERTGGSVSTLTIQRTQQEDSAVYLCASSLRVPDTEAFFGQGTRLTVV.

This clone was seen once. V is TRBV25-1 and J is TRBJ2-5; D may be TRBD1 (6 bases). The CDR3 loop spans 14 amino acids. Looked up from germline, CDR1 is MGHDK and CDR2 is SYGVNS. Between the trimmed V and J ends, which lost 3 bases and 2 bases, there was a span of 10 bases. DNA of the CDR3: TGTGCCAGCAGTGAGTTCAGGGGACAAGAGACCCAGTACTTC. As protein: CASSEFRGQETQYF.

This clone was recorded only once. The chain employs TRBV2 and TRBJ1-2; TRBD1 matches at 8 bases. Germline CDR1 and CDR2: SNHLY and FYNNEI. J lost 0 bases, V lost 4 bases, and 4 bases had no gene match. The CDR3 is made up of 15 amino acids. CDR3 protein: CASSGTGRTNYGYTF. CDR3 DNA: TGTGCCAGCAGTGGGACAGGGAGAACTAACTATGGCTACACCTTC.

The rearrangement joins TRBV9 to TRBJ1-5; unclear D gene. Germline-derived CDR1 and CDR2 are SGDLS and YYNGEE. The CDR3 length is 16 residues. V was pared by 7 bases and J by 0 bases, with 17 bases between. DNA for the CDR3: TGTGCCAGCTCACCCGGGTCGATCAATAGCAATCAGCCCCAGCATTTT. Translating it yields CASSPGSINSNQPQHF.

The rearrangement links TRBV7-3 to TRBJ2-2; D not resolved. Trimming took off 5 bases at V and 5 bases at J, with 6 bases between the two ends. This CDR3 is 12 amino acids long. CDR1 and CDR2 from the germline V gene are SGHTA and FQGTGA. CDR3 DNA sequence: TGTGCCAGCAGCATCAGGACCGGGGAGCTGTTTTTT. Amino acid sequence: CASSIRTGELFF.